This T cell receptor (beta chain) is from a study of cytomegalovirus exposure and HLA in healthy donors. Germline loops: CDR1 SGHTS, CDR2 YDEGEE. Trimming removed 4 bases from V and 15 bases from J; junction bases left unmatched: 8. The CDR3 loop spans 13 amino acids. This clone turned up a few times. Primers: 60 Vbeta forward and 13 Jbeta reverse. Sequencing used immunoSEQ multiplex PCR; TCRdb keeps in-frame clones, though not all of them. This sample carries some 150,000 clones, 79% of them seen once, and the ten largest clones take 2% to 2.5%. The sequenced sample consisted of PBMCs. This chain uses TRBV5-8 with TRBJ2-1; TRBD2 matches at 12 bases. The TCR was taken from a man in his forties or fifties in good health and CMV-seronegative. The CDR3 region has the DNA TGTGCCAGCAGCACCGGACTAGCGGGAATCGGGTTCTTC. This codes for CASSTGLAGIGFF.